The source of this T cell receptor (beta chain) is a study of Graves' ophthalmopathy and Graves' hyperthyroidism. Overall study: Ophthalmopathy absent within 18 months of follow-up marked hyperthyroidism as stable. Study-wide results and limits: Detection in blood was also observed for most expanded thyroid clonotypes above 0.001 frequency. Ophthalmopathy progression was predicted with 70.59% sensitivity and about 72% specificity.

This clonotype was seen a handful of times. Its antigen is undetermined. Uncontrolled infections, other autoimmune diseases, pregnancy or lactation barred patients from enrollment. Trimming cost V 3 bases and J 4 bases, with 16 bases left between them. From germline, CDR1 is SGHTA and CDR2 FQGNSA. This CDR3 has 16 residues. Amplified TCR beta CDR3 regions were obtained using RNA transcripts as template. First-round RT-PCR relied on HTBI primers, and a second-round multiplex PCR came next. TCRdb processed the multiplex PCR reads anew with MiXCR; each CDR3 protein has one entry. The data hold some 1.1 million distinct CDR3 sequences, with about 35% observed a single time.

This chain connects TRBV7-2 to TRBJ1-5, with D perhaps TRBD1 (5 bases). The sequence came from an adult man with Graves' hyperthyroidism. The sample was peripheral blood or thyroid tissue (not recorded which). As DNA, the CDR3 is TGTGCCAGCAGCTTGATATCGGGGCAGGATAATCAGCCCCAGCATTTT. Encoded protein: CASSLISGQDNQPQHF.